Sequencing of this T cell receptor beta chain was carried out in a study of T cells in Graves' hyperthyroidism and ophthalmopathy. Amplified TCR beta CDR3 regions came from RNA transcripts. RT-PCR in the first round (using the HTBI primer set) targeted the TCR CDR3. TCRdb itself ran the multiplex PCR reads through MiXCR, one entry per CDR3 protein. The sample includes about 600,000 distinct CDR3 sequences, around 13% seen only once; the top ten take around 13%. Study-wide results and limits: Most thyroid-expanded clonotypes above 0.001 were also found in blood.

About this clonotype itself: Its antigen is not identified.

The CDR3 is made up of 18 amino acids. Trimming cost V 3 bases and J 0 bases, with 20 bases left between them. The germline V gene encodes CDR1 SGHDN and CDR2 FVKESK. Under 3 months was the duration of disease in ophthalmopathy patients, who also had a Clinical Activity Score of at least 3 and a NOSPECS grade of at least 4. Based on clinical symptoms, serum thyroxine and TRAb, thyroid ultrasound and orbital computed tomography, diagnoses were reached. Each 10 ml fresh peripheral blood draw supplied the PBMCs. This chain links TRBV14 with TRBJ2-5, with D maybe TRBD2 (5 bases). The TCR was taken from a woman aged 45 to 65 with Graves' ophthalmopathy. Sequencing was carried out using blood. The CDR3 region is CASSQLRVASAYQETQYF. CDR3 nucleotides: TGTGCCAGCAGCCAGCTCCGAGTAGCGAGCGCGTACCAAGAGACCCAGTACTTC.